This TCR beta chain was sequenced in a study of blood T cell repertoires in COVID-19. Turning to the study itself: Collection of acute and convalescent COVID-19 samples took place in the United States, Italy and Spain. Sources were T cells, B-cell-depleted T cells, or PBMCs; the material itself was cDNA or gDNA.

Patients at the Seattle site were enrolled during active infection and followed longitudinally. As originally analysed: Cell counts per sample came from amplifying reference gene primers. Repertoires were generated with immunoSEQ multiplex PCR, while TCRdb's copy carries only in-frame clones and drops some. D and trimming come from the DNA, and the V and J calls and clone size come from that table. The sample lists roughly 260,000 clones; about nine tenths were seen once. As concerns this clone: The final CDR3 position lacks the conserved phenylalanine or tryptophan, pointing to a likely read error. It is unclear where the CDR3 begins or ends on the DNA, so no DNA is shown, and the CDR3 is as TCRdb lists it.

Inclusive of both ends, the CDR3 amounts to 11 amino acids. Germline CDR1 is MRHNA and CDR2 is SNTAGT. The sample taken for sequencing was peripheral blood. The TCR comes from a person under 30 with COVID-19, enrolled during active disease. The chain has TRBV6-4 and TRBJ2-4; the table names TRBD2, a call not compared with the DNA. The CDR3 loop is CASSDAFPRSS.